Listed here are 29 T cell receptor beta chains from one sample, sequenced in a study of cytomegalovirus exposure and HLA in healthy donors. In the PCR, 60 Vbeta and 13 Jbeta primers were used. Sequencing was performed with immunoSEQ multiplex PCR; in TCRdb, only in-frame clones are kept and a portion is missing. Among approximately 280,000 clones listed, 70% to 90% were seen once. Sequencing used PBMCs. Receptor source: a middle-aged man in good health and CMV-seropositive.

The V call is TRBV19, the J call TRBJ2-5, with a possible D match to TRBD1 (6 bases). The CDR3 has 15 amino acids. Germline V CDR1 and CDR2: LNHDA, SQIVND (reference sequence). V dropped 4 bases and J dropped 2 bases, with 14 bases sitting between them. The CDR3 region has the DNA TGTGCCAGTAGTACGATCCGTGGACAGCAAGAGACCCAGTACTTC. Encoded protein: CASSTIRGQQETQYF.

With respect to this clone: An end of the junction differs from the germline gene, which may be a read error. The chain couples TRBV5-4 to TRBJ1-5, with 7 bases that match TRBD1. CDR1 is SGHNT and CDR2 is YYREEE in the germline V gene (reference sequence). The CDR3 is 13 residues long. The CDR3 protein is CATTGDSSQPQHF. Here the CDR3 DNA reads TGTGCCACCACAGGGGATAGCAGTCAGCCCCAGCATTTT.

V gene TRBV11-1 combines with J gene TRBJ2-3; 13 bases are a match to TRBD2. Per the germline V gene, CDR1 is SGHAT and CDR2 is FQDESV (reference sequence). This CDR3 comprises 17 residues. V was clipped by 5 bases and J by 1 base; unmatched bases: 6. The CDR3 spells CASSTGTSGTGTDTQYF. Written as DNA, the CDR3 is TGTGCCAGCAGCACGGGGACTAGCGGGACGGGCACAGATACGCAGTATTTT.

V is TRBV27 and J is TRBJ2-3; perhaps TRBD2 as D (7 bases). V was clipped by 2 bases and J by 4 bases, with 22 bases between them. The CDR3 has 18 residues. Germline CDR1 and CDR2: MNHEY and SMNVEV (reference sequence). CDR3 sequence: CASSLVFVLGGRADTQYF. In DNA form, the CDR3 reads TGTGCCAGCAGTTTAGTATTCGTCCTGGGGGGGCGGGCAGATACGCAGTATTTT.

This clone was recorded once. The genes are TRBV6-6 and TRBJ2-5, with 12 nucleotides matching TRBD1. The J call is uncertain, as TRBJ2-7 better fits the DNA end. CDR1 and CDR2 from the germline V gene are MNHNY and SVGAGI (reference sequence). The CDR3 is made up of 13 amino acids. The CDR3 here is CAARDRGLDEQYF. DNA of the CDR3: TGTGCCGCCCGGGACAGGGGGCTCGACGAGCAGTACTTC.

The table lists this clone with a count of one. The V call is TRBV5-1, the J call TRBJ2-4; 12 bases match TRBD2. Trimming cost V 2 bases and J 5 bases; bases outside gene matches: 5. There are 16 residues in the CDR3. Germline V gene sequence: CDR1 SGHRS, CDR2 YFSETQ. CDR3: CASSFRLAGVENIQYF. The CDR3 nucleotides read TGCGCCAGCAGCTTTAGACTAGCGGGAGTTGAAAACATTCAGTACTTC.

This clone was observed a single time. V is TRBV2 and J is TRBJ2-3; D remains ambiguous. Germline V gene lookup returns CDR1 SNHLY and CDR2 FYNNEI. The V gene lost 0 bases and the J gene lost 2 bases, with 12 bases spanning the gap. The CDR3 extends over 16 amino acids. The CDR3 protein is CASSEARGQNTDTQYF. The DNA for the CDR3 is TGTGCCAGCAGTGAAGCGCGCGGCCAGAACACAGATACGCAGTATTTT.

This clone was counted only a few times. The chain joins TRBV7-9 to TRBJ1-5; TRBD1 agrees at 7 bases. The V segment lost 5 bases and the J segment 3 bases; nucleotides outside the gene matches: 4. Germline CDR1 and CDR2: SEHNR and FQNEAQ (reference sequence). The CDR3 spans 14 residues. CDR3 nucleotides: TGTGCCAGCAGCGTGGGGACAGTCAATCAGCCCCAGCATTTT. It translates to CASSVGTVNQPQHF.

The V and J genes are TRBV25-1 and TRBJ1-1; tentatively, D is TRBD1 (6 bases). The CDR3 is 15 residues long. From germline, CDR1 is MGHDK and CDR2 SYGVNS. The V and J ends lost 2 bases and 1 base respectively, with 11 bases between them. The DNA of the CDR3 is TGTGCCAGCAGTGAACCAGGGGATCCGAACACTGAAGCTTTCTTT. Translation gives CASSEPGDPNTEAFF. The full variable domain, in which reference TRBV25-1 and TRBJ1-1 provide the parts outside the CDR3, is EADIYQTPRYLVIGTGKKITLECSQTMGHDKMYWYQQDPGMELHLIHYSYGVNSTEKGDLSSESTVSRIRTEHFPLTLESARPSHTSQYLCASSEPGDPNTEAFFGQGTRLTVV.

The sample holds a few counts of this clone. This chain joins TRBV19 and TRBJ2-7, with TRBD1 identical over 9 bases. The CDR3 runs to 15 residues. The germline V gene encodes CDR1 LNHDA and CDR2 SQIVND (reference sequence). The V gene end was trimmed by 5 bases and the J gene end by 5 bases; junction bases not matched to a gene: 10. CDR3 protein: CASSPTGGVSHEQYF. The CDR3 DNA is TGTGCCAGTAGTCCCACAGGGGGCGTATCCCACGAGCAGTACTTC.

The DNA of the CDR3 is TGTGCCAGCAGTGCTTCCGGGACAGCAGCCTACGAGCAGTACTTC. It specifies CASSASGTAAYEQYF. This chain links TRBV27 with TRBJ2-7; 7 nucleotides line up with TRBD1. With V trimmed by 5 bases and J by 2 bases, 9 bases remained unmatched. This CDR3 region has 15 residues. Germline CDR1 MNHEY, CDR2 SMNVEV (reference sequence).

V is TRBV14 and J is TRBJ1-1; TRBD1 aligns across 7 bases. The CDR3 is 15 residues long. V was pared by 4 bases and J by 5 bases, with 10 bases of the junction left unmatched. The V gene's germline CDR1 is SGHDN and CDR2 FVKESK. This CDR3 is CASSPQQGISTEAFF. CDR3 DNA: TGTGCCAGCAGCCCACAACAGGGGATATCGACTGAAGCTTTCTTT.

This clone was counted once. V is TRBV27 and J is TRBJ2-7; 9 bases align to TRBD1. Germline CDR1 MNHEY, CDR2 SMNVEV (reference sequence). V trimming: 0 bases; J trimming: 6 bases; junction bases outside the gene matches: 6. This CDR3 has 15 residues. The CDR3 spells CASSLSTGGSLEQYF. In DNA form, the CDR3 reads TGTGCCAGCAGTTTATCGACAGGGGGTAGCCTCGAGCAGTACTTC.

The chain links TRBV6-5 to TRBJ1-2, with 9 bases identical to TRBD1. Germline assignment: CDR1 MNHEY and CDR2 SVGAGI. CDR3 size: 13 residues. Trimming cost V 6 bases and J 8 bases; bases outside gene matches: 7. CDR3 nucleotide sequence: TGTGCCAGCAGAGAACAGGGGGCAACGGGCTACACCTTC. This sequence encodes CASREQGATGYTF.

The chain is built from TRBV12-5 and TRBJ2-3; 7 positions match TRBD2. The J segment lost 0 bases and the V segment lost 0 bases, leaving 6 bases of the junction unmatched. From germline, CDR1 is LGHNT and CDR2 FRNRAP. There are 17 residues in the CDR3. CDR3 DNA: TGTGCTAGTGGTTTGGTACAATCTAGCGGCAGCACAGATACGCAGTATTTT. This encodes CASGLVQSSGSTDTQYF.

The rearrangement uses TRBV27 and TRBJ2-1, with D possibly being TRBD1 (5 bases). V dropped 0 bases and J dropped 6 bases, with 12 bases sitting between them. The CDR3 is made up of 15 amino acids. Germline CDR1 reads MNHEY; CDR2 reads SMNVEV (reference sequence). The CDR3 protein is CASSLSHTQGNEQFF. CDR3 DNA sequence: TGTGCCAGCAGTTTATCACACACTCAGGGCAATGAGCAGTTCTTC.

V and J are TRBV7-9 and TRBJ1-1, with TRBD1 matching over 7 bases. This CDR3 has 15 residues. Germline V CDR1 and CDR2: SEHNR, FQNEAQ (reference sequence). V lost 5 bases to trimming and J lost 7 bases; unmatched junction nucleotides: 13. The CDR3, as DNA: TGTGCCAGCAGCCCGGCGACAGGGACGATCGTTGAAGCTTTCTTT. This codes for CASSPATGTIVEAFF.

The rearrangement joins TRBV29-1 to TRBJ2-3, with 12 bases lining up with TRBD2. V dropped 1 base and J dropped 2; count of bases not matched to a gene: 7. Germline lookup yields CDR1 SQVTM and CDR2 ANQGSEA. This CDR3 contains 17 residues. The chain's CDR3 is CSVEGGTSGLSTDTQYF. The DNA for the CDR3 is TGCAGCGTTGAAGGTGGGACTAGCGGGCTGTCCACAGATACGCAGTATTTT.

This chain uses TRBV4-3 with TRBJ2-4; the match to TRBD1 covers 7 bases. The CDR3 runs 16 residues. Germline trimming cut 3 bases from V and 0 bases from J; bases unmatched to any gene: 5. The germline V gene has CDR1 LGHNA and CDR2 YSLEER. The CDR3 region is CASSQETGLAKNIQYF. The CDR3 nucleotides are TGCGCCAGCAGCCAGGAGACAGGGTTAGCCAAAAACATTCAGTACTTC.

CDR3 sequence reads: CASSLRFPQGRTNEKLFF. In DNA form, the CDR3 reads TGTGCCAGCAGTTTAAGGTTCCCACAGGGGCGAACTAATGAAAAACTGTTTTTT. This chain links TRBV27 with TRBJ1-4; TRBD1 aligns across 7 bases. The CDR3 consists of 18 residues. Germline V gene lookup returns CDR1 MNHEY and CDR2 SMNVEV (reference sequence). The junction had 10 bases not matched to a gene; V was cut back by 2 bases and J by 1 base.

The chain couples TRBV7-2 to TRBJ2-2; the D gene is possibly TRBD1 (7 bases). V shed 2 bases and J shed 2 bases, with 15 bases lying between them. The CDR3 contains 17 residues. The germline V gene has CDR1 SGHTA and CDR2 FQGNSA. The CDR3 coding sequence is TGTGCCAGCAGCTTACATCAGGGGGGTGTCAACACCGGGGAGCTGTTTTTT. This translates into CASSLHQGGVNTGELFF.

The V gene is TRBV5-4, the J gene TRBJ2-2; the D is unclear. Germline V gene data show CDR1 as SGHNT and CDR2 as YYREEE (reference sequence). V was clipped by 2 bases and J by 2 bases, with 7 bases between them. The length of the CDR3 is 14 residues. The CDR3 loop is CASSFDFNTGELFF. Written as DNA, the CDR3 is TGTGCCAGCAGCTTCGACTTCAACACCGGGGAGCTGTTTTTT.

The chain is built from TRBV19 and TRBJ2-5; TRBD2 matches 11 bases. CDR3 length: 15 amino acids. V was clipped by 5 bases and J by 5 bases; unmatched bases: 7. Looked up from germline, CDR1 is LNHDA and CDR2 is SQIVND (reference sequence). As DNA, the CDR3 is TGTGCCAGTAGTTCGAGACTAGCGGGAAAGGAGACCCAGTACTTC. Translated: CASSSRLAGKETQYF.

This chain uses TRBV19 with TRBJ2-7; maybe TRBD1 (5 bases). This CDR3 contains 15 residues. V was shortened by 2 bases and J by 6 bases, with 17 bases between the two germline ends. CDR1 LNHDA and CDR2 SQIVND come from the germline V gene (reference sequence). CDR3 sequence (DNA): TGTGCCAGTAGTATAACCCAAAACAGGCGCAGCGAGCAGTACTTC. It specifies CASSITQNRRSEQYF. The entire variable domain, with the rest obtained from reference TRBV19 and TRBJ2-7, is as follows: DGGITQSPKYLFRKEGQNVTLSCEQNLNHDAMYWYRQDPGQGLRLIYYSQIVNDFQKGDIAEGYSVSREKKESFPLTVTSAQKNPTAFYLCASSITQNRRSEQYFGPGTRLTVT.

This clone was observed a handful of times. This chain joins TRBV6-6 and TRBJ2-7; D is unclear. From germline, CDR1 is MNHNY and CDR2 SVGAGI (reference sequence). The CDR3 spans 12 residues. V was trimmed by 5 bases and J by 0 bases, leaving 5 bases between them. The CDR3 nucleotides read TGTGCCAGCAGTCTTAACTCCTACGAGCAGTACTTC. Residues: CASSLNSYEQYF.

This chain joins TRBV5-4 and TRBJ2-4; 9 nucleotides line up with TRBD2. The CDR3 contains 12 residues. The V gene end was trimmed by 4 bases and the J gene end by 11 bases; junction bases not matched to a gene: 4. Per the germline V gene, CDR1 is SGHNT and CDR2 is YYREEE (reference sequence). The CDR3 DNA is TGTGCCAGCAGCGGGACTAGCCCAGTTCAGTACTTC. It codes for CASSGTSPVQYF.

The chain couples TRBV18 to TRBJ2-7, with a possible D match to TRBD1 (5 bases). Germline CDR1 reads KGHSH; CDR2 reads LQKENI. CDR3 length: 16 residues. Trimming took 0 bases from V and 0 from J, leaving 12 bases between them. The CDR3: CASSPPAAGSSYEQYF. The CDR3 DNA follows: TGTGCCAGCTCACCACCGGCGGCAGGGTCCTCCTACGAGCAGTACTTC.

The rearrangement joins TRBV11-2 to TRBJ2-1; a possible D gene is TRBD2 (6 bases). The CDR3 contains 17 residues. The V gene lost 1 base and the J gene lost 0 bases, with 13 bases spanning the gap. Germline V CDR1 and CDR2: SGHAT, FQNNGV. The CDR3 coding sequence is TGTGCCAGCAGCTTAGGGGTGCGGGGTAGCTCCTACAATGAGCAGTTCTTC. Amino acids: CASSLGVRGSSYNEQFF.

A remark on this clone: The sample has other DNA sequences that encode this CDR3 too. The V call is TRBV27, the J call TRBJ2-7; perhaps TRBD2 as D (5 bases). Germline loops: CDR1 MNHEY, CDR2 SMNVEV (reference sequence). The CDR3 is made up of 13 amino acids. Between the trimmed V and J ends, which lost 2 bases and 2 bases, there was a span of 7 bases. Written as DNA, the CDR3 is TGTGCCAGCAGTTTAAGCGGACCCTACGAGCAGTACTTC. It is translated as CASSLSGPYEQYF.